Sequencing of this T cell receptor (beta chain) was carried out in a study of shared clonotypes between healthy human individuals. CD45RO-negative CD8 cells positively selected for CCR7 made up the naive population, which excluded terminally differentiated effector memory CD45RA+ cells. The CDR3 runs to 10 residues. The V gene lost 8 bases and the J gene lost 4 bases, with 6 bases spanning the gap. The germline V gene has CDR1 SQVTM and CDR2 ANQGSEA. Profiled with immunoSEQ multiplex PCR; TCRdb holds only in-frame clones, not every one. The sample includes about 2,200,000 clones, 85% to 95% seen only once; the top ten take 1.5% to 2%. General study points: Few donors limited the genetic and exposure-history diversity represented.

Worth noting for this clone: Its antigen is as yet unknown.

The chain links TRBV29-1 to TRBJ2-1; no definite D call. The TCR was taken from a man in his late teens or twenties in good health. Some clones in this sample may be carry-over from other donors' samples. The sample taken for sequencing was naive CD8+ T cells from PBMCs. CDR3 nucleotide sequence: TGCAGCAGCCAGTACAATGAGCAGTTCTTC. Encoded protein: CSSQYNEQFF.